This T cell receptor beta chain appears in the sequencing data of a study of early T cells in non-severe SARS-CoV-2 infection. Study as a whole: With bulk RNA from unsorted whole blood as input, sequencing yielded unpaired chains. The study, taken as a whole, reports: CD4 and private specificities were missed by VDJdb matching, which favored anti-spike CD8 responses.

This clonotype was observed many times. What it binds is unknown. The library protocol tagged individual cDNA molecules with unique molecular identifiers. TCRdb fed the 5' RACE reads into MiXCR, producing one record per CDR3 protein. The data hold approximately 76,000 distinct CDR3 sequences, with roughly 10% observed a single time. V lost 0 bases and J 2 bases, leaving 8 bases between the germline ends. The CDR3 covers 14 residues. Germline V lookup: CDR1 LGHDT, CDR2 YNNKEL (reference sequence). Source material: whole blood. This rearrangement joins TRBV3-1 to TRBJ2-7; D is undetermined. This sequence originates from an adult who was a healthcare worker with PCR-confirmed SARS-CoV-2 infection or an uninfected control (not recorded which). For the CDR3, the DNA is TGTGCCAGCAGCCAAGATGGGCCCACCTACGAGCAGTACTTC. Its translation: CASSQDGPTYEQYF.